This T cell receptor (beta chain) stems from a study of cytomegalovirus exposure and HLA in healthy donors. V was pared by 10 bases and J by 1 base, with 11 bases between. In germline, CDR1 is MNHNS, CDR2 SASEGT. This CDR3 is built from 12 residues. The primer mix had 60 Vbeta and 13 Jbeta primers. TCRdb's table, derived via immunoSEQ multiplex PCR, lists solely in-frame clones and lacks some. The table records under 150,000 clones, approximately 80% of them present only once. Concerning this clone itself: Its matching antigen is unknown.

Study-wide results and limits: Sequencing likely produced, as an artifact, a cluster of highly shared sequence variants. It was only CMV serostatus that was available as immune exposure information.

The chain carries TRBV6-1 and TRBJ2-7, with D perhaps matching TRBD1 (6 bases). The clonotype originates from a man between 18 and 29 years old in good health and CMV-seronegative. Sequenced material: PBMCs. CDR3 DNA: TGTGCCATGCAAACAGGGTCCTACGAGCAGTACTTC. Residues: CAMQTGSYEQYF.